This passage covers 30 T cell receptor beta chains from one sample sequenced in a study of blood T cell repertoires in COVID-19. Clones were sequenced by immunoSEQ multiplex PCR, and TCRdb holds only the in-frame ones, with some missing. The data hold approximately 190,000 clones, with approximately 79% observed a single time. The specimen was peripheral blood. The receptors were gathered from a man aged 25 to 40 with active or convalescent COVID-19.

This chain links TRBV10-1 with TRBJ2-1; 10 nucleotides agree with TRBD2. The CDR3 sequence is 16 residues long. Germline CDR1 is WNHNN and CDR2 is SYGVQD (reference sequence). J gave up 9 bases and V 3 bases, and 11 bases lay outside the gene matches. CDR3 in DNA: TGCGCCAGCAGTGAAGTTAAACTAGCGGGATCTGGTGAGCAGTTCTTC. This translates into CASSEVKLAGSGEQFF.

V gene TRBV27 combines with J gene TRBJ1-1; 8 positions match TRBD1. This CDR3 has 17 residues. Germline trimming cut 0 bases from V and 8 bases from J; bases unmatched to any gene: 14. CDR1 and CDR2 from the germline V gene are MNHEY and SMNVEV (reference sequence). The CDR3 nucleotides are TGTGCCAGCAGTTTATCCCTGGGACAGGCGGTGGGTGGCGAAGCTTTCTTT. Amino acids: CASSLSLGQAVGGEAFF.

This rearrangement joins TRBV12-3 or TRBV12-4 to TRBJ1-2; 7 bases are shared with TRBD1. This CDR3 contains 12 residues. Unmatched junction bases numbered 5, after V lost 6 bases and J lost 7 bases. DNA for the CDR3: TGTGCCAGCAGCGACAGGGAACGTGGCTACACCTTC. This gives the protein CASSDRERGYTF.

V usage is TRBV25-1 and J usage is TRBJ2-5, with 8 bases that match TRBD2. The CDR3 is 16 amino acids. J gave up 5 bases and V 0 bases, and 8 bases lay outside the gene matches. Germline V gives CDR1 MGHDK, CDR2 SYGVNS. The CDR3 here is CASSEYQRGSGETQYF. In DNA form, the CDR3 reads TGTGCCAGCAGTGAATACCAGCGGGGGAGTGGGGAGACCCAGTACTTC.

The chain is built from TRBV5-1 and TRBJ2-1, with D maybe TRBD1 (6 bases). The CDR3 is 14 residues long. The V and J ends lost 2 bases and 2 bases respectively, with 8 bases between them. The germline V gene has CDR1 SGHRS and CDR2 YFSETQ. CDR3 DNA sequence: TGCGCCAGCAGCTTAGGACAGACCTACAATGAGCAGTTCTTC. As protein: CASSLGQTYNEQFF. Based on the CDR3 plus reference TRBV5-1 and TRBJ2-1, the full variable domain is KAGVTQTPRYLIKTRGQQVTLSCSPISGHRSVSWYQQTPGQGLQFLFEYFSETQRNKGNFPGRFSGRQFSNSRSEMNVSTLELGDSALYLCASSLGQTYNEQFFGPGTRLTVL.

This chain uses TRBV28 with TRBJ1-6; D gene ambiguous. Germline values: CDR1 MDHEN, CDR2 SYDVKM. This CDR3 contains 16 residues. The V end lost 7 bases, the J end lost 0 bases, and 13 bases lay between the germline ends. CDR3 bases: TGTGCCAGCACCACGGACGGGAGCTCCTATAATTCACCCCTCCACTTT. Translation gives CASTTDGSSYNSPLHF.

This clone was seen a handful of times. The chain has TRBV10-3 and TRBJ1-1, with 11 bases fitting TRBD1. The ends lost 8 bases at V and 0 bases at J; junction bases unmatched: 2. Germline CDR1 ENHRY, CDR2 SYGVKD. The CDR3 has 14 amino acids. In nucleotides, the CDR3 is TGTGCCATCGGGACAGGGGGTATGAACACTGAAGCTTTCTTT. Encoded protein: CAIGTGGMNTEAFF.

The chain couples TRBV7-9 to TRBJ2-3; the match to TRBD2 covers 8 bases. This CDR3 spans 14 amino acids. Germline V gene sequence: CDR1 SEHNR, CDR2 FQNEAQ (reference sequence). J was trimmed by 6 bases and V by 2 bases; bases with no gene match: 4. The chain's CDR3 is CASSLSGGVDTQYF. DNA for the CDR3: TGTGCCAGCAGCTTATCCGGGGGGGTCGATACGCAGTATTTT. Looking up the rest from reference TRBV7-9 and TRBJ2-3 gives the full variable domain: DTGVSQNPRHKITKRGQNVTFRCDPISEHNRLYWYRQTLGQGPEFLTYFQNEAQLEKSRLLSDRFSAERPKGSFSTLEIQRTEQGDSAMYLCASSLSGGVDTQYFGPGTRLTVL.

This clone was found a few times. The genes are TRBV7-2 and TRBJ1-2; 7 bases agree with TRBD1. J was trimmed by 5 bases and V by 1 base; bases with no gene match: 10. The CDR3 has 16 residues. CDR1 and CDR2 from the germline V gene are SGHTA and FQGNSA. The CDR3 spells CASSLGWDSGVYGYTF. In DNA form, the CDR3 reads TGTGCCAGCAGCTTAGGATGGGACAGCGGTGTTTATGGCTACACCTTC.

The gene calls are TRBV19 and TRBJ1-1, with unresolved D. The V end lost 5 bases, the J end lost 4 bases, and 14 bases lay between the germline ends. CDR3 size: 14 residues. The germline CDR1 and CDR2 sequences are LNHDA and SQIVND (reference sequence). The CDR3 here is CASSLVVGSTEAFF. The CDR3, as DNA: TGTGCCAGTAGTCTTGTTGTGGGCAGCACTGAAGCTTTCTTT.

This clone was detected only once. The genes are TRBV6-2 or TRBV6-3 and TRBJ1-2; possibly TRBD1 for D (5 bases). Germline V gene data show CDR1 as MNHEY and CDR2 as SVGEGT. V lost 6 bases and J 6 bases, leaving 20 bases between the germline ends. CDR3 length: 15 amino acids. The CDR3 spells CASSRSQGTLNGYTF. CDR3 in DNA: TGTGCCAGCAGCCGGTCGCAGGGAACGCTAAATGGCTACACCTTC.

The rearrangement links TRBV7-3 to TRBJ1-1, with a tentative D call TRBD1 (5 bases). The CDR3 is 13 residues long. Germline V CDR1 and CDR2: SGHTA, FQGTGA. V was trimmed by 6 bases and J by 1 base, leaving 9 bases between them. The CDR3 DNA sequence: TGTGCCAGCAGGGCAGGGTGGAACACTGAAGCTTTCTTT. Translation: CASRAGWNTEAFF.

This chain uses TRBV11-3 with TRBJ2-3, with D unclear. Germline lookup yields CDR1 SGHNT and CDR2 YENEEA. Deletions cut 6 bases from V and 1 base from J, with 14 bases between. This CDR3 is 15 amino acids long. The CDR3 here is CASSESLHGTDTQYF. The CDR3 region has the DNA TGTGCCAGCAGTGAGTCTCTGCACGGCACAGATACGCAGTATTTT.

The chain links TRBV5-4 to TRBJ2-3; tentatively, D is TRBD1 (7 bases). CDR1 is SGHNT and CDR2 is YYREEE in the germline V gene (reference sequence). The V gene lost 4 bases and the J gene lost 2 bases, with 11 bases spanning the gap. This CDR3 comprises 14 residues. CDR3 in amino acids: CASSGRGVTDTQYF. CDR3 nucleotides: TGTGCCAGCAGCGGCAGGGGGGTCACAGATACGCAGTATTTT.

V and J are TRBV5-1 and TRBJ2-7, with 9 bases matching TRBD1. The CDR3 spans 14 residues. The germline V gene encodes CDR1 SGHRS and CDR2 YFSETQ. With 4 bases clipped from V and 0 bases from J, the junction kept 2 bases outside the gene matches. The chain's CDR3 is CASSPGQGSYEQYV. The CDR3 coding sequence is TGCGCCAGCAGCCCGGGACAGGGCTCCTACGAGCAGTACGTC.

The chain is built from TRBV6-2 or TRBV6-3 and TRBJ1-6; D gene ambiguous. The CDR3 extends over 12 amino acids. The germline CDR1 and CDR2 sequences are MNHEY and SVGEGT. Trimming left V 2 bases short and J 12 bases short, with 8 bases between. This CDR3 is CASSYNGGPLHF. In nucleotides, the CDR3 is TGTGCCAGCAGTTACAACGGAGGACCCCTCCACTTT.

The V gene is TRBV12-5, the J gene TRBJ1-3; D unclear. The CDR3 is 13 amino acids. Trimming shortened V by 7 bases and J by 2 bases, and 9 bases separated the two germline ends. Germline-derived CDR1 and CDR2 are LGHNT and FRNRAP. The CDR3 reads CASDGTPGNTIYF. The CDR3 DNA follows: TGTGCTAGTGACGGTACCCCTGGAAACACCATATATTTT.

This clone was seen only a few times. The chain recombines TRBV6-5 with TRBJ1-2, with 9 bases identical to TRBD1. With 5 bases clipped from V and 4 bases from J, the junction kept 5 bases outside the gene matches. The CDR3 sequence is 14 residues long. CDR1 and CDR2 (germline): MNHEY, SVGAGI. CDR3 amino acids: CASSKQGAGYGYTF. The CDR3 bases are TGTGCCAGCAGTAAACAGGGGGCCGGCTATGGCTACACCTTC.

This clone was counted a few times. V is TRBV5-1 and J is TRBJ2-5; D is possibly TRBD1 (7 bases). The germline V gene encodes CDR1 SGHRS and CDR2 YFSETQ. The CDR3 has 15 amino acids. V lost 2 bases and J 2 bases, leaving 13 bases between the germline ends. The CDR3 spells CASSFGRQGQETQYF. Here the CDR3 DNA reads TGCGCCAGCAGCTTCGGGAGACAGGGACAAGAGACCCAGTACTTC.

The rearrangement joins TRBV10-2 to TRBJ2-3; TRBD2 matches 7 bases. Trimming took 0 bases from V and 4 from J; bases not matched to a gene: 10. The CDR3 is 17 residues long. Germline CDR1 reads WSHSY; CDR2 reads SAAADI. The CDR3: CASSESTLAASADTQYF. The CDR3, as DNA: TGCGCCAGCAGTGAGTCGACTCTAGCGGCCTCCGCAGATACGCAGTATTTT.

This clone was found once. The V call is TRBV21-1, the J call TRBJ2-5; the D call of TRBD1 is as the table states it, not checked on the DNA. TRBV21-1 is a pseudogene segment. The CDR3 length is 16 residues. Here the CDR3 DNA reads TGTGCCAGCAGATTAATAAATACAGGGACAGGGGATACCCAGTACTTC. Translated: CASRLINTGTGDTQYF.

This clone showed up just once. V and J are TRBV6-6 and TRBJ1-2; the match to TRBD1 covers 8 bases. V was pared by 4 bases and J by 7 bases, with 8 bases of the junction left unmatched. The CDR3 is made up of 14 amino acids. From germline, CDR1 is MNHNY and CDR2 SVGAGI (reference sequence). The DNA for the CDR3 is TGTGCCAGCAGTTTCCGGACAGGGCTGCTTGGCTACACCTTC. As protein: CASSFRTGLLGYTF.

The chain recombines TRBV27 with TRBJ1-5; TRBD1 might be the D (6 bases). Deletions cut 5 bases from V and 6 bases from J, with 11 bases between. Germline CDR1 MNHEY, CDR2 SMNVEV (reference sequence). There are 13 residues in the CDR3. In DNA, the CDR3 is TGTGCCAGCAGTCTAGGGGGTGCTCAGCCCCAGCATTTT. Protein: CASSLGGAQPQHF.

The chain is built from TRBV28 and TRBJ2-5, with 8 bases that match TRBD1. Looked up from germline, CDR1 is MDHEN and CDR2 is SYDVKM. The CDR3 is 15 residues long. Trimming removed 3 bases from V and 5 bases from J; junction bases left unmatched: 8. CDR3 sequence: CASSLMGRGLETQYF. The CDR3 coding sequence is TGTGCCAGCAGTTTGATGGGCAGGGGGCTGGAGACCCAGTACTTC.

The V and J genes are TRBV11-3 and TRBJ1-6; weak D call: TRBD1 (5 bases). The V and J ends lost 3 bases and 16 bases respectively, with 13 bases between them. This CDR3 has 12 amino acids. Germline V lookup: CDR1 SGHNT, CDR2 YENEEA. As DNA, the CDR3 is TGTGCCAGCAGCTTTACTGCTAGGGGACTCCACTTT. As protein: CASSFTARGLHF.

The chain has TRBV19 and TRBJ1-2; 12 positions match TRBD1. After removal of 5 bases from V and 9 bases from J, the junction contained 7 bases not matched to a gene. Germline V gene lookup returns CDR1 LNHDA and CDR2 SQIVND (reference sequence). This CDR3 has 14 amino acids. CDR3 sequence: CASSGTGGFKRYTF. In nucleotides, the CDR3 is TGTGCCAGTAGTGGGACAGGGGGCTTTAAGCGCTACACCTTC. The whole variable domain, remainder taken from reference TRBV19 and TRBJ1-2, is DGGITQSPKYLFRKEGQNVTLSCEQNLNHDAMYWYRQDPGQGLRLIYYSQIVNDFQKGDIAEGYSVSREKKESFPLTVTSAQKNPTAFYLCASSGTGGFKRYTFGSGTRLTVV.

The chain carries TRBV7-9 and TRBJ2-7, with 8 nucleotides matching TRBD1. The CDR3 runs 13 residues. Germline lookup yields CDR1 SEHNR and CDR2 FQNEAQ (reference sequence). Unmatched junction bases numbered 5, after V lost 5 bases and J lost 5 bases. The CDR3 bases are TGTGCCAGCAGCCGACAGACAGGGGACGAGCAGTACTTC. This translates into CASSRQTGDEQYF.

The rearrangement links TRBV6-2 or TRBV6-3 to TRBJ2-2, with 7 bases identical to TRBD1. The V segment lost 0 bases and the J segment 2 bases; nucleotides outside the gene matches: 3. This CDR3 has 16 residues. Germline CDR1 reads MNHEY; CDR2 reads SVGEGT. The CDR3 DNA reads TGTGCCAGCAGTTACTCCGGGACAGATAACACCGGGGAGCTGTTTTTT. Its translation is CASSYSGTDNTGELFF.

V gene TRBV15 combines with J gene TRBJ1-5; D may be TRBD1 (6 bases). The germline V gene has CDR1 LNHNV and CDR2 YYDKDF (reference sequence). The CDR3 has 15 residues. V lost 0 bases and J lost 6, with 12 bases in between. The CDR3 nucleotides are TGTGCCACCAGCAGAGAAGCGACAGGAGGTCAGCCCCAGCATTTT. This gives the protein CATSREATGGQPQHF.

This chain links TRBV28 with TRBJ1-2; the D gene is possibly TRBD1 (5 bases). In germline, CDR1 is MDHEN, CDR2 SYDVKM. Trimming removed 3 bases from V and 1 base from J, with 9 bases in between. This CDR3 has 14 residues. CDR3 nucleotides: TGTGCCAGCAGTTTTGTCCAGGGTAACTATGGCTACACCTTC. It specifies CASSFVQGNYGYTF.